Each of the 32 T cell receptor beta chains below was sequenced from the same sample in a study of T cell repertoires in cytomegalovirus infection. The antigens of these receptors remain unknown. Each CDR3 protein is one row after TCRdb ran MiXCR on the reads. The sample lists approximately 470,000 distinct CDR3 sequences; roughly 42% were seen once. Here the sequenced sample was cultured PBMCs, taken from culture after CMV antigen stimulation. The source of these receptors is a human donor in good health (CMV status not recorded). Some clones in this sample may be carry-over from other donors' samples.

This clonotype came up a few times. V gene TRBV12-3 or TRBV12-4 combines with J gene TRBJ1-1, with D uncertain. This CDR3 spans 16 amino acids. V was clipped by 2 bases and J by 0 bases, with 13 bases between them. The CDR3 region is CASSLIAGSMNTEAFF. CDR3 nucleotides: TGTGCCAGCAGTTTAATAGCAGGATCTATGAACACTGAAGCTTTCTTT.

The sample holds many counts of this clonotype. The chain has TRBV7-6 and TRBJ2-1; 13 bases map to TRBD2. CDR3 length equals 15 residues. J gave up 9 bases and V 4 bases, and 6 bases lay outside the gene matches. Per the germline V gene, CDR1 is SGHVS and CDR2 is FNYEAQ. CDR3: CASSWTSGSYGEQFF. CDR3 sequence (DNA): TGTGCCAGCAGCTGGACTAGCGGGAGTTACGGTGAGCAGTTCTTC.

This clonotype was found once. The V gene is TRBV6-6, the J gene TRBJ1-1, with D unresolved. The V end was cut by 2 bases, the J end by 11 bases, with 15 bases between. CDR1 and CDR2 from the germline V gene are MNHNY and SVGAGI (reference sequence). The CDR3 is 13 residues long. The CDR3 here is CASSYSPTTGAFF. CDR3 in DNA: TGTGCCAGCAGTTACAGCCCGACGACGGGCGCTTTCTTT.

The chain employs TRBV2 and TRBJ1-2; D not certain. Germline CDR1 is SNHLY and CDR2 is FYNNEI. The CDR3 totals 14 residues. The V gene lost 2 bases and the J gene lost 4 bases, with 11 bases spanning the gap. CDR3 coding DNA: TGTGCCAGCAGTGAATTCATGGGAGGCTATGGCTACACCTTC. Its protein product is CASSEFMGGYGYTF.

This clonotype came up many times. V usage is TRBV7-2 and J usage is TRBJ2-3; 10 bases are a match to TRBD2. V lost 5 bases and J lost 2; bases outside the gene matches: 4. Germline CDR1 is SGHTA and CDR2 is FQGNSA. The CDR3 contains 15 residues. CDR3 coding DNA: TGTGCCAGCAGCATACTAGCGGGGCTCACAGATACGCAGTATTTT. It codes for CASSILAGLTDTQYF.

This clonotype was found a few times. The J gene is TRBJ1-1, the V gene TRBV7-9; D unresolved. Trimming stripped 5 bases from V and 5 bases from J, with 15 bases between. CDR1 and CDR2 from the germline V gene are SEHNR and FQNEAQ (reference sequence). This CDR3 is 14 amino acids long. DNA of the CDR3: TGTGCCAGCAGCGAACAAGGGCGAAGGACTGAAGCTTTCTTT. Translating gives CASSEQGRRTEAFF.

This clonotype was seen a few times. This rearrangement joins TRBV10-3 to TRBJ1-1, with D perhaps matching TRBD1 (5 bases). Trimming removed 5 bases at V and 1 base at J, with 11 bases between. CDR3 length equals 14 residues. The germline CDR1 and CDR2 sequences are ENHRY and SYGVKD. The CDR3 bases are TGTGCCATCAGTCCGGGACGGGCGAACACTGAAGCTTTCTTT. This translates into CAISPGRANTEAFF.

The chain couples TRBV20-1 to TRBJ1-2; D is unresolved. The CDR3 runs 11 residues. Germline V gives CDR1 DFQATT, CDR2 SNEGSKA (reference sequence). V was clipped by 1 base and J by 3 bases, with 3 bases between them. This CDR3 reads CSARVDYGYTF. For the CDR3, the DNA is TGCAGTGCTAGAGTTGACTATGGCTACACCTTC.

In its sample, this clonotype was seen once. V usage is TRBV2 and J usage is TRBJ1-1; D call uncertain. V lost 4 bases and J lost 4, with 10 bases in between. Germline V CDR1 and CDR2: SNHLY, FYNNEI. This CDR3 is 13 amino acids long. In DNA, the CDR3 is TGTGCCAGCAGTGTTGAAGCGGCCACTGAAGCTTTCTTT. Translation: CASSVEAATEAFF.

This clonotype was detected many times. The DNA of the CDR3 is TGTGCCAGCAGCTTAGCCCATAACGTAAGGACTAGCGGGAGCAGTGTAATTACGTACGAGCAGTACTTC. It encodes CASSLAHNVRTSGSSVITYEQYF. The chain recombines TRBV7-2 with TRBJ2-7, with TRBD2 identical over 13 bases. The trim removed 0 bases at V and 4 bases at J, leaving 24 bases unmatched. This CDR3 is built from 23 residues. The germline V gene has CDR1 SGHTA and CDR2 FQGNSA.

The chain combines TRBV4-1 with TRBJ2-7, with D possibly matching TRBD2 (5 bases). Germline CDR1 is MGHRA and CDR2 is YSYEKL. This CDR3 spans 15 amino acids. V was shortened by 1 base and J by 7 bases, with 17 bases between the two germline ends. The CDR3 region is CASSQAIGRTGEQYF. For the CDR3, the DNA is TGCGCCAGCAGCCAAGCGATAGGGAGAACGGGAGAGCAGTACTTC.

This sequence joins TRBV7-6 and TRBJ2-1; 11 bases are shared with TRBD2. Germline trimming cut 3 bases from V and 5 bases from J; bases unmatched to any gene: 3. CDR3 size: 15 residues. The germline CDR1 and CDR2 sequences are SGHVS and FNYEAQ. The DNA for the CDR3 is TGTGCCAGCAGCTTTCCGACTAGCGGGGACAATGAGCAGTTCTTC. Protein: CASSFPTSGDNEQFF.

The chain has TRBV7-6 and TRBJ1-5; no definite D call. Trimming removed 1 base from V and 3 bases from J, with 7 bases in between. The CDR3 is made up of 14 amino acids. The germline CDR1 and CDR2 sequences are SGHVS and FNYEAQ. The CDR3 DNA sequence: TGTGCCAGCAGCTTAGATCCGGACAATCAGCCCCAGCATTTT. It specifies CASSLDPDNQPQHF.

This clonotype was found a few times. This chain connects TRBV3-1 to TRBJ1-1, with D unclear. Germline V lookup: CDR1 LGHDT, CDR2 YNNKEL (reference sequence). V lost 8 bases and J 5 bases, leaving 18 bases between the germline ends. This CDR3 has 14 amino acids. CDR3 in DNA: TGTGCCAGCTCCTCGACACCGGAAGGGACTGAAGCTTTCTTT. It translates to CASSSTPEGTEAFF.

This rearrangement joins TRBV6-1 to TRBJ2-5; 7 bases match TRBD1. The germline gives CDR1 MNHNS, CDR2 SASEGT. Trimming took 1 base from V and 2 from J; bases not matched to a gene: 1. The CDR3 is made up of 14 amino acids. This CDR3 is CASSEGGQQETQYF. CDR3 nucleotides: TGTGCCAGCAGTGAAGGGGGACAGCAAGAGACCCAGTACTTC.

The J gene is TRBJ2-7, the V gene TRBV11-2; 9 bases line up with TRBD1. The CDR3 runs 15 residues. CDR1 SGHAT and CDR2 FQNNGV come from the germline V gene. Germline trimming cut 5 bases from V and 4 bases from J; bases unmatched to any gene: 9. The CDR3 coding sequence is TGTGCCAGCAGCGAACACAGGGGGCCCCTTTACGAGCAGTACTTC. Amino acids: CASSEHRGPLYEQYF.

The J gene is TRBJ1-2, the V gene TRBV19; D gene unclear. The CDR3 sequence is 14 residues long. The V gene lost 5 bases and the J gene lost 4 bases, with 14 bases spanning the gap. Germline CDR1 is LNHDA and CDR2 is SQIVND (reference sequence). CDR3 DNA: TGTGCCAGTAGTGCCGGCGTCATTGGCTATGGCTACACCTTC. It translates to CASSAGVIGYGYTF. The variable domain in full, with the rest retrieved from reference TRBV19 and TRBJ1-2, is DGGITQSPKYLFRKEGQNVTLSCEQNLNHDAMYWYRQDPGQGLRLIYYSQIVNDFQKGDIAEGYSVSREKKESFPLTVTSAQKNPTAFYLCASSAGVIGYGYTFGSGTRLTVV.

CDR3: CASRIQKDGYTF. In DNA, the CDR3 is TGTGCCAGCAGGATTCAAAAGGATGGCTACACCTTC. The chain employs TRBV12-3 or TRBV12-4 and TRBJ1-2; D is unclear. This CDR3 region has 12 residues. V was clipped by 6 bases and J by 6 bases, with 11 bases between them.

On this clonotype itself: This CDR3 is missing its conserved last phenylalanine or tryptophan, likely due to a read error. The V call is TRBV27, the J call TRBJ2-5; the match to TRBD1 covers 7 bases. The CDR3 sequence is 14 residues long. J was trimmed by 10 bases and V by 3 bases; bases with no gene match: 11. Germline CDR1 reads MNHEY; CDR2 reads SMNVEV (reference sequence). The CDR3 DNA follows: TGTGCCAGCAGTTTGGCCTCGACAGGGTTGGTCCAGTACTAC. Translating gives CASSLASTGLVQYY.

This clonotype appeared a few times. The CDR3 is CASSESWGSISYNEQFF. DNA for the CDR3: TGTGCCAGCAGTGAATCTTGGGGGAGTATCTCCTACAATGAGCAGTTCTTC. V and J are TRBV2 and TRBJ2-1, with D perhaps being TRBD1 or TRBD2 (5 bases each). The CDR3 spans 17 residues. V shed 2 bases and J shed 0 bases, with 14 bases lying between them. Germline V lookup: CDR1 SNHLY, CDR2 FYNNEI.

J is TRBJ1-2 and V is TRBV5-4; D is uncertain. This CDR3 contains 12 residues. The V gene lost 0 bases and the J gene lost 4 bases, with 4 bases spanning the gap. The germline V gene has CDR1 SGHNT and CDR2 YYREEE (reference sequence). The CDR3: CASSLETYGYTF. The CDR3 DNA is TGTGCCAGCAGCTTGGAAACCTATGGCTACACCTTC.

This clonotype was counted a few times. The rearrangement joins TRBV7-2 to TRBJ1-6; D call uncertain. The V gene lost 2 bases and the J gene lost 8 bases, with 10 bases spanning the gap. Germline V gene data show CDR1 as SGHTA and CDR2 as FQGNSA. The CDR3 has 14 residues. CDR3 sequence (DNA): TGTGCCAGCAGCTTATTCACCTCGGATTCACCCCTCCACTTT. Translating it yields CASSLFTSDSPLHF.

CDR3 sequence reads: CASSPLMTVIRSGANVLTF. DNA for the CDR3: TGTGCCAGTAGTCCACTCATGACAGTGATTAGGTCTGGGGCCAACGTCCTGACTTTC. The genes are TRBV19 and TRBJ2-6, with D perhaps TRBD1 (5 bases). V shed 5 bases and J shed 1 base, with 21 bases lying between them. The germline V gene encodes CDR1 LNHDA and CDR2 SQIVND (reference sequence). The CDR3 loop spans 19 amino acids.

The rearrangement links TRBV20-1 to TRBJ1-5; D call uncertain. Germline-derived CDR1 and CDR2 are DFQATT and SNEGSKA (reference sequence). The CDR3 contains 13 residues. The V end lost 5 bases, the J end lost 0 bases, and 8 bases lay between the germline ends. The CDR3 sequence is CSALGNSNQPQHF. The CDR3 DNA reads as TGCAGTGCTCTTGGTAATAGCAATCAGCCCCAGCATTTT.

The rearrangement uses TRBV12-3 or TRBV12-4 and TRBJ2-2, with a weak D call TRBD1 (5 bases). Trimming left V 5 bases short and J 7 bases short, with 17 bases between. This CDR3 is 15 amino acids long. The CDR3 here is CASSPGPIRGGELFF. The CDR3 bases are TGTGCCAGCAGTCCCGGACCCATAAGGGGCGGGGAGCTGTTTTTT.

V usage is TRBV28 and J usage is TRBJ1-5; 7 nucleotides align to TRBD1. The V gene's germline CDR1 is MDHEN and CDR2 SYDVKM. The CDR3 contains 16 residues. V shed 5 bases, J shed 4 bases, and the junction held 11 bases outside the gene matches. The CDR3 bases are TGTGCCAGCAGTCAAAACTACGGGACAGATAATCAGCCCCAGCATTTT. Translation gives CASSQNYGTDNQPQHF.

The chain recombines TRBV5-4 with TRBJ2-1; 9 bases line up with TRBD1. The CDR3 consists of 15 residues. The V and J ends lost 5 bases and 4 bases, in that order; junction bases with no gene match: 7. Germline V lookup: CDR1 SGHNT, CDR2 YYREEE (reference sequence). The CDR3 bases are TGTGCCAGCAGAACCGGGACAGGGATATACAATGAGCAGTTCTTC. Translation: CASRTGTGIYNEQFF. Full variable domain (remainder filled in from reference TRBV5-4 and TRBJ2-1): ETGVTQSPTHLIKTRGQQVTLRCSSQSGHNTVSWYQQALGQGPQFIFQYYREEENGRGNFPPRFSGLQFPNYSSELNVNALELDDSALYLCASRTGTGIYNEQFFGPGTRLTVL.

In its sample, this clonotype was seen once. This chain joins TRBV6-1 and TRBJ2-4, with D possibly TRBD1 on 6 matching bases. Germline values: CDR1 MNHNS, CDR2 SASEGT. CDR3 length: 14 residues. Deletions cut 6 bases from V and 1 base from J, with 10 bases between. The CDR3 coding sequence is TGTGCCAGCAGCGGCGACAGGGCCAAAAACATTCAGTACTTC. Translating it yields CASSGDRAKNIQYF.

The chain joins TRBV10-3 to TRBJ1-5; 7 nucleotides match TRBD1. The CDR3 is 14 amino acids. V was pared by 6 bases and J by 5 bases, with 7 bases of the junction left unmatched. Germline V gene lookup returns CDR1 ENHRY and CDR2 SYGVKD. CDR3 DNA: TGTGCCATCAGCAGGACAGGAGAAGATCAGCCCCAGCATTTT. It specifies CAISRTGEDQPQHF.

The rearrangement links TRBV7-2 to TRBJ2-3; weak D call: TRBD2 (7 bases). The CDR3 contains 16 residues. V lost 1 base and J lost 2, with 13 bases in between. The V gene's germline CDR1 is SGHTA and CDR2 FQGNSA. CDR3 protein: CASSLVPRGATDTQYF. For the CDR3, the DNA is TGTGCCAGCAGCTTAGTTCCCCGGGGGGCCACAGATACGCAGTATTTT.

This clonotype was counted only a few times. The gene calls are TRBV7-6 and TRBJ1-4; 7 positions agree with TRBD1. After removal of 4 bases from V and 4 bases from J, the junction contained 6 bases not matched to a gene. There are 15 residues in the CDR3. Looked up from germline, CDR1 is SGHVS and CDR2 is FNYEAQ. CDR3 protein: CASSSYRGLNEKLFF. CDR3 DNA: TGTGCCAGCAGCTCTTACAGGGGCCTTAATGAAAAACTGTTTTTT.

This chain links TRBV7-2 with TRBJ1-2; possibly TRBD1 for D (5 bases). CDR1 is SGHTA and CDR2 is FQGNSA in the germline V gene. This CDR3 spans 14 amino acids. V was trimmed by 5 bases and J by 8 bases, leaving 18 bases between them. CDR3 coding DNA: TGTGCCAGCAGCAACCCACAGGTTTATTGGGGCTACACCTTC. It yields the protein CASSNPQVYWGYTF.